Below, 19 T cell receptor beta chains from the same sample are listed, as sequenced in a study of T cell responses to AZD1222 COVID-19 vaccine. Assay: immunoSEQ multiplex PCR; the TCRdb copy retains only in-frame clones and omits some. The repertoire holds about 180,000 clones, with more than 75% as singletons. Sequencing used peripheral blood, obtained 28 days after the second AZD1222 dose. The receptors derive from an adult who received the AZD1222 COVID-19 vaccine.

The rearrangement joins TRBV7-9 to TRBJ1-1; D uncertain. Trimming took off 1 base at V and 7 bases at J, with 19 bases between the two ends. Germline loops: CDR1 SEHNR, CDR2 FQNEAQ (reference sequence). This CDR3 has 16 residues. In DNA form, the CDR3 reads TGTGCCAGCAGCTTAGATCGATCCCGGGGAACGGGTGAAGCTTTCTTT. Translated, it gives CASSLDRSRGTGEAFF.

This clone was counted once. The J gene is TRBJ2-5, the V gene TRBV7-2; 8 nucleotides align to TRBD2. Germline V CDR1 and CDR2: SGHTA, FQGNSA. V trimming: 5 bases; J trimming: 1 base; junction bases outside the gene matches: 6. This CDR3 spans 15 amino acids. CDR3 nucleotides: TGTGCCAGCAGCAGTCAGGCGGGAGGCCAAGAGACCCAGTACTTC. This encodes CASSSQAGGQETQYF.

V usage is TRBV28 and J usage is TRBJ2-3, with 7 bases aligning to TRBD2. The V gene's germline CDR1 is MDHEN and CDR2 SYDVKM. After removal of 8 bases from V and 1 base from J, the junction contained 9 bases not matched to a gene. CDR3 length equals 15 residues. CDR3 sequence reads: CASSGRALGTDTQYF. In nucleotides, the CDR3 is TGTGCCAGCTCTGGGAGGGCATTAGGCACAGATACGCAGTATTTT.

The rearrangement joins TRBV4-3 to TRBJ2-1; 16 bases agree with TRBD2. Trimming removed 2 bases from V and 7 bases from J; junction bases left unmatched: 8. The CDR3 has 18 amino acids. From germline, CDR1 is LGHNA and CDR2 YSLEER. The CDR3 nucleotides are TGCGCCAGCAGCCAATCGACCGGGACTAGCGGGAGGGTTAATGAGCAGTTCTTC. Translating it yields CASSQSTGTSGRVNEQFF.

This clone came up once. J is TRBJ2-7 and V is TRBV6-6; a possible D gene is TRBD2 (5 bases). This CDR3 is built from 16 residues. Per the germline V gene, CDR1 is MNHNY and CDR2 is SVGAGI (reference sequence). V shed 6 bases and J shed 3 bases, with 21 bases lying between them. The CDR3 coding sequence is TGTGCCAGCAGCCGATCCTCCGGGGTTCGGGTCTACGAGCAGTACTTC. Amino acid sequence: CASSRSSGVRVYEQYF.

The rearrangement joins TRBV10-1 to TRBJ1-5; no firm D call. The V end lost 9 bases, the J end lost 2 bases, and 14 bases lay between the germline ends. This CDR3 is built from 14 residues. CDR1 is WNHNN, CDR2 SYGVQD, per germline (reference sequence). The CDR3 protein is CASLKHGGNQPQHF. The DNA for the CDR3 is TGCGCCAGTCTGAAACACGGGGGCAATCAGCCCCAGCATTTT.

The chain has TRBV6-5 and TRBJ1-5, with D unclear. CDR1 and CDR2 (germline): MNHEY, SVGAGI. The CDR3 runs to 14 residues. Trimming removed 0 bases at V and 4 bases at J, with 7 bases between. This chain's CDR3 is CASSYSIENQPQHF. CDR3 sequence (DNA): TGTGCCAGCAGTTACTCGATCGAAAATCAGCCCCAGCATTTT.

This chain joins TRBV11-2 and TRBJ2-5; D perhaps matches TRBD2 (6 bases). Trimming removed 3 bases from V and 4 bases from J, with 9 bases in between. CDR1 SGHAT and CDR2 FQNNGV come from the germline V gene. The CDR3 runs to 13 residues. The CDR3 region is CASSFGGTETQYF. The CDR3, as DNA: TGTGCCAGCAGCTTTGGAGGGACAGAGACCCAGTACTTC.

The rearrangement uses TRBV6-5 and TRBJ2-7; 10 positions agree with TRBD1. The ends lost 0 bases at V and 2 bases at J; junction bases unmatched: 4. Germline CDR1 MNHEY, CDR2 SVGAGI. The CDR3 has 16 amino acids. In DNA, the CDR3 is TGTGCCAGCAGTTACTCCGGACAGGGGGAAACCTACGAGCAGTACTTC. This codes for CASSYSGQGETYEQYF.

V gene TRBV24-1 combines with J gene TRBJ1-4; perhaps TRBD1 as D (6 bases). Germline V gives CDR1 KGHDR, CDR2 SFDVKD. This CDR3 spans 17 amino acids. V lost 3 bases to trimming and J lost 0 bases, with 13 bases between them. The CDR3 nucleotides are TGTGCCACCAGTGATGGGACACCCATGGCAACTAATGAAAAACTGTTTTTT. It translates to CATSDGTPMATNEKLFF.

The gene calls are TRBV28 and TRBJ2-5; 11 nucleotides match TRBD1. The V segment lost 8 bases and the J segment 5 bases; nucleotides outside the gene matches: 4. The germline gives CDR1 MDHEN, CDR2 SYDVKM. CDR3 size: 13 residues. CDR3 loop: CASGTGGKETQYF. CDR3 nucleotides: TGTGCCAGCGGGACAGGGGGTAAGGAGACCCAGTACTTC.

V gene TRBV20-1 combines with J gene TRBJ1-6, with D perhaps matching TRBD1 (5 bases). Germline CDR1 reads DFQATT; CDR2 reads SNEGSKA (reference sequence). V gave up 3 bases and J gave up 5 bases, with 11 bases separating them. CDR3 length: 14 amino acids. The CDR3 loop is CSASSGLHNSPLHF. CDR3 DNA sequence: TGCAGTGCTAGTTCGGGACTGCATAATTCACCCCTCCACTTT.

A single count supports this clone. This chain joins TRBV6-5 and TRBJ1-4; no firm D call. Trimming cost V 1 base and J 0 bases, with 3 bases left between them. CDR1 and CDR2 (germline): MNHEY, SVGAGI. The CDR3 length is 14 residues. The CDR3 protein is CASSYYSTNEKLFF. In nucleotides, the CDR3 is TGTGCCAGCAGTTACTATTCAACTAATGAAAAACTGTTTTTT.

The rearrangement joins TRBV6-5 to TRBJ1-1; no firm D call. The V end lost 6 bases, the J end lost 1 base, and 9 bases lay between the germline ends. CDR1 and CDR2 from the germline V gene are MNHEY and SVGAGI. The CDR3 covers 13 residues. In DNA form, the CDR3 reads TGTGCCAGCAGCTCCTGGGGGAACACTGAAGCTTTCTTT. Its translation is CASSSWGNTEAFF.

This clone was seen only once. The genes are TRBV7-2 and TRBJ1-5; 8 bases fit TRBD1. V lost 2 bases to trimming and J lost 10 bases; unmatched junction nucleotides: 7. Germline V lookup: CDR1 SGHTA, CDR2 FQGNSA. CDR3 size: 14 residues. The CDR3 bases are TGTGCCAGCAGCTTATCGGCAGGGGGCCCCCCCCAGCATTTT. Translation: CASSLSAGGPPQHF.

This clone has just one count. The J gene is TRBJ2-1, the V gene TRBV5-1, with 11 positions matching TRBD2. Trimming cost V 4 bases and J 6 bases; bases outside gene matches: 9. The CDR3 contains 16 residues. Germline V gene data show CDR1 as SGHRS and CDR2 as YFSETQ. The CDR3 reads CASSNVAGGPINEQFF. The CDR3 DNA reads TGCGCCAGCAGCAACGTAGCGGGAGGGCCCATCAATGAGCAGTTCTTC.

The chain recombines TRBV30 with TRBJ2-3, with a weak D call TRBD2 (6 bases). Germline assignment: CDR1 GTSNPN and CDR2 SVGIG (reference sequence). The CDR3 length is 15 residues. V shed 4 bases and J shed 0 bases, with 14 bases lying between them. CDR3 bases: TGTGCCTGGAACCCTGGGGGGAGAAGCACAGATACGCAGTATTTT. It encodes CAWNPGGRSTDTQYF.

The CDR3 sequence is CASSVAPLRTGQGLNTEAFF. The CDR3 coding sequence is TGTGCCAGCAGCGTAGCCCCTTTAAGGACAGGTCAGGGTCTGAACACTGAAGCTTTCTTT. The V and J genes are TRBV9 and TRBJ1-1; 7 bases are shared with TRBD1. With 0 bases clipped from V and 0 bases from J, the junction kept 17 bases outside the gene matches. This CDR3 spans 20 amino acids. From germline, CDR1 is SGDLS and CDR2 YYNGEE.

A few counts support this clone. The rearrangement joins TRBV4-3 to TRBJ2-5, with 10 bases aligning to TRBD2. The V segment lost 1 base and the J segment 4 bases; nucleotides outside the gene matches: 0. This CDR3 has 14 amino acids. Germline values: CDR1 LGHNA, CDR2 YSLEER. The CDR3: CASSQGLAGETQYF. The CDR3 DNA reads as TGCGCCAGCAGCCAAGGACTAGCGGGAGAGACCCAGTACTTC.